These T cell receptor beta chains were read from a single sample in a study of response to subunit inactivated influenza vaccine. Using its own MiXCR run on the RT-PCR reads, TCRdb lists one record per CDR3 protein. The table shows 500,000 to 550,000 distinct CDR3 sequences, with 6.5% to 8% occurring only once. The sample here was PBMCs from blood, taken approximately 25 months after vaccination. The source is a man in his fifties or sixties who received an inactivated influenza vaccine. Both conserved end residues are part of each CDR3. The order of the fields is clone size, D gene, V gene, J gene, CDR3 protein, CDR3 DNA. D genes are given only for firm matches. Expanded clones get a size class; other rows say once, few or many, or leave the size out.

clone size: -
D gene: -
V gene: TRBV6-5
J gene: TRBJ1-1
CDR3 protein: CASSYTGRGNTEAFF
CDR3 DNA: TGTGCCAGCAGTTACACAGGGAGGGGAAACACTGAAGCTTTCTTT

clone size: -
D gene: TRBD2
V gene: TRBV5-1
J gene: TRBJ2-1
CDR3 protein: CASSSLAGGGNNEQFF
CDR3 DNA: TGCGCCAGCAGCTCGTTAGCGGGAGGGGGGAACAATGAGCAGTTCTTC

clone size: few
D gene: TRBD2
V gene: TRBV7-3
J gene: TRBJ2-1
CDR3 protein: CASSPPGGSSGEQFF
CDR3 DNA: TGTGCCAGCAGCCCCCCCGGCGGGAGTTCTGGTGAGCAGTTCTTC

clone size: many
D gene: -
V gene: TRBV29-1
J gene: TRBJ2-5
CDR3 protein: CSVEDWTEETQYF
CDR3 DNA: TGCAGCGTTGAAGATTGGACGGAAGAGACCCAGTACTTC

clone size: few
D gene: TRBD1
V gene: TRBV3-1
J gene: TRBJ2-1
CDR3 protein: CACCQEMTGASYNEQFF
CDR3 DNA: TGTGCCTGCTGCCAAGAGATGACAGGGGCTTCCTACAATGAGCAGTTCTTC

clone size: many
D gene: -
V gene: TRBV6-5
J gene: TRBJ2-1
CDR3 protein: CASSLNRRDQFF
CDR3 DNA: TGTGCCAGCAGCCTCAATAGGAGGGACCAGTTCTTC

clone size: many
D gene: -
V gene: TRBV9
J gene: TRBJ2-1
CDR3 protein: CASSARNEQFF
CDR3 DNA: TGTGCCAGCAGCGCTAGGAATGAGCAGTTCTTC

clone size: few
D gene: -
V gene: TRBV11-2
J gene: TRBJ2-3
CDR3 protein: CASSGLYTDTQYF
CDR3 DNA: TGTGCCAGCAGTGGACTATACACAGATACGCAGTATTTT

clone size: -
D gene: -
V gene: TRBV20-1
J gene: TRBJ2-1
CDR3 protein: CSARFTYSYNEQFF
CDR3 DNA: TGCAGTGCTAGATTTACCTACTCCTACAATGAGCAGTTCTTC

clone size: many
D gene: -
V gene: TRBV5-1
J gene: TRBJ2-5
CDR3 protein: CASGGQGGIQETQYF
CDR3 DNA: TGCGCCAGCGGCGGACAGGGAGGGATCCAAGAGACCCAGTACTTC

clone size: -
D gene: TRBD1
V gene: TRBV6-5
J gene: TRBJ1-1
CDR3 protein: CASSYQGAENTEAFF
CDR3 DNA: TGTGCCAGCAGTTATCAGGGGGCCGAGAACACTGAAGCTTTCTTT

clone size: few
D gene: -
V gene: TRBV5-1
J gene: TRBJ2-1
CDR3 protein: CASSSGAVLGNEQFF
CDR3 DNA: TGCGCCAGCAGCAGTGGGGCTGTCCTAGGCAATGAGCAGTTCTTC

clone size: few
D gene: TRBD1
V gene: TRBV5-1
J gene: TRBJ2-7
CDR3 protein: CASSEPGTGPYEQYF
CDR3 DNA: TGCGCCAGCAGCGAGCCGGGGACAGGGCCCTACGAGCAGTACTTC

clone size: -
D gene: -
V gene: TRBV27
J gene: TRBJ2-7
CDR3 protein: CASSLSRGTREQYF
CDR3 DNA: TGTGCCAGCAGCCTCTCCCGGGGGACGAGGGAGCAGTACTTC

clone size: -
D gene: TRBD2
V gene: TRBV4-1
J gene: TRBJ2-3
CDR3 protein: CASSPSGEPSSTDTQYF
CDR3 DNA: TGCGCCAGCAGTCCTAGCGGGGAGCCGTCTAGCACAGATACGCAGTATTTT

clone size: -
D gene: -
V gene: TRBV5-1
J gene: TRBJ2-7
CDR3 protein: CASSLAPGEQYF
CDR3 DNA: TGCGCCAGCAGCTTGGCCCCAGGGGAGCAGTACTTC

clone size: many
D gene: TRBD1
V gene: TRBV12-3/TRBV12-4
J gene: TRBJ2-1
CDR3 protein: CASSRGTGGAEQFF
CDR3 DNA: TGTGCCAGCAGTCGCGGGACAGGGGGGGCTGAGCAGTTCTTC

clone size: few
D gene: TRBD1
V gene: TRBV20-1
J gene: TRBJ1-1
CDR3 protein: CSARESGTAGTEAFF
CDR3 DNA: TGCAGTGCTAGGGAATCCGGGACAGCGGGGACTGAAGCTTTCTTT

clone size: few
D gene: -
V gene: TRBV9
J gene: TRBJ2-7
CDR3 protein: CASNSDGPEGEQYF
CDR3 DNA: TGTGCCAGCAACTCGGACGGCCCAGAAGGCGAGCAGTACTTC

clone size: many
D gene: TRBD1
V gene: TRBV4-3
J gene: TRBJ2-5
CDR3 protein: CASSQDRGLETQYF
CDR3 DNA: TGCGCCAGCAGCCAGGACAGGGGGCTGGAGACCCAGTACTTC

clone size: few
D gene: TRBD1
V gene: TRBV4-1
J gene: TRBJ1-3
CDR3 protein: CASSQVAVQGVNTIYF
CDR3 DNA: TGCGCCAGCAGCCAAGTGGCGGTACAGGGGGTAAACACCATATATTTT

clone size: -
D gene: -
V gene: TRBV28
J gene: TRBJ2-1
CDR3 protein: CASSPTTHPGFF
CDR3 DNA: TGTGCCAGCAGTCCAACTACACACCCGGGGTTCTTC

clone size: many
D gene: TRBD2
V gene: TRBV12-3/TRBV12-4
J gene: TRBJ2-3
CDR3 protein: CASNLGTSDTDTQYF
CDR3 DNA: TGTGCCAGCAACCTTGGGACTAGCGACACAGATACGCAGTATTTT

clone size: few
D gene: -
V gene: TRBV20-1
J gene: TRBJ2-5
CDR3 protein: CSASDDRSQETQYF
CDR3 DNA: TGCAGTGCTAGCGATGACAGGTCCCAAGAGACCCAGTACTTC

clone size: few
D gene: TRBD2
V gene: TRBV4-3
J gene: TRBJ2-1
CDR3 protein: CASSQELAASYNEQFF
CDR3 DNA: TGCGCCAGCAGCCAAGAACTAGCGGCCTCCTACAATGAGCAGTTCTTC

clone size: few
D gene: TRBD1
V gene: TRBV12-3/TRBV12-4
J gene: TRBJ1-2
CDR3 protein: CASSLGQILGYTF
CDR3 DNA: TGTGCCAGCAGTCTGGGACAGATCCTAGGCTACACCTTC

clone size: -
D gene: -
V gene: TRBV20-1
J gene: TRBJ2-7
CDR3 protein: CSARDLRLGFEQYF
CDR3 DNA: TGCAGTGCTAGAGATCTGAGACTTGGCTTCGAGCAGTACTTC

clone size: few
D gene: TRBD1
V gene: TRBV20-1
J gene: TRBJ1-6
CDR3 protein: CSARDQGQGASPLHF
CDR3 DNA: TGCAGTGCTAGAGATCAAGGCCAGGGGGCATCACCCCTCCACTTT

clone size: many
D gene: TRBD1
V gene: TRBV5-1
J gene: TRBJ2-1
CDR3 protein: CASSLDGQGVGEQFF
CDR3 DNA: TGCGCCAGCAGCTTGGATGGACAGGGTGTGGGTGAGCAGTTCTTC

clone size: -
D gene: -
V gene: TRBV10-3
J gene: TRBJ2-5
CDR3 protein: CAIRDTGRGNKETQYF
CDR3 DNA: TGTGCCATCAGGGACACGGGAAGGGGGAACAAAGAGACCCAGTACTTC

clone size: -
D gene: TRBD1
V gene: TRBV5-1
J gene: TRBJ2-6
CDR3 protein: CASSQGVSGANVLTF
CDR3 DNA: TGCGCCAGCAGCCAGGGGGTGAGTGGGGCCAACGTCCTGACTTTC

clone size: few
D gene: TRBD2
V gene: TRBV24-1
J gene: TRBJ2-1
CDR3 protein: CATAGWAGGRVEQFF
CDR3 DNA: TGTGCCACCGCCGGATGGGCGGGGGGGCGGGTTGAGCAGTTCTTC

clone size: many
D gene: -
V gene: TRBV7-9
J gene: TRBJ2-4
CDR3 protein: CASSRSRQAGAKNIQYF
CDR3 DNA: TGTGCCAGCAGCCGCTCGAGGCAGGCTGGAGCCAAAAACATTCAGTACTTC

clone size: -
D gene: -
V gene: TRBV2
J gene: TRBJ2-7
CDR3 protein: CASYGVSYEQYF
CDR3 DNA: TGTGCCAGTTACGGGGTGTCCTACGAGCAGTACTTC

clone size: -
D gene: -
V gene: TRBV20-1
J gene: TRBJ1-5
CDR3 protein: CSARGRGTQPQHF
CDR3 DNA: TGCAGTGCTAGAGGAAGGGGTACTCAGCCCCAGCATTTT

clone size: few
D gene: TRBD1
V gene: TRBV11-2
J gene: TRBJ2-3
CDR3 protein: CASSLDPRRGGSSTDTQYF
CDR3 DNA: TGTGCCAGCAGCTTAGACCCCCGCCGAGGGGGCTCTAGCACAGATACGCAGTATTTT

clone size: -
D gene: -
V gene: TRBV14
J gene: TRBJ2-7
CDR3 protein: CASSQDWAGLGYEQYF
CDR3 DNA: TGTGCCAGCAGCCAAGATTGGGCGGGATTGGGCTACGAGCAGTACTTC

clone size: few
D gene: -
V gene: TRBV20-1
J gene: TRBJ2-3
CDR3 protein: CSARAASNTDTQYF
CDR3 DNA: TGCAGTGCTAGGGCGGCTTCGAACACAGATACGCAGTATTTT

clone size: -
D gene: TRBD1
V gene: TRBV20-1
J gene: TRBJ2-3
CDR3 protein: CSAHPAGGQAQEDTQYF
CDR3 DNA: TGCAGTGCTCACCCCGCCGGTGGACAGGCTCAGGAAGATACGCAGTATTTT

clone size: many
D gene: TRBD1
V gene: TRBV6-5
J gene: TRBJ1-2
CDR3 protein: CASSYSGTGKHYGYTF
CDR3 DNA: TGTGCCAGCAGTTACAGTGGGACAGGGAAGCACTATGGCTACACCTTC

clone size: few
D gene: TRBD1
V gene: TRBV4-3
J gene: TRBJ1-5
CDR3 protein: CASSPTTGVNQPQHF
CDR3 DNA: TGCGCCAGCAGCCCCACGACAGGGGTCAATCAGCCCCAGCATTTT

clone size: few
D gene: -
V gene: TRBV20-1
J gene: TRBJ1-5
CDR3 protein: CSAGRDYSNQPQHF
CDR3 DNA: TGCAGTGCTGGTAGGGATTATAGCAATCAGCCCCAGCATTTT

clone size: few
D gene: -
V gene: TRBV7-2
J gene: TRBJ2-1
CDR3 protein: CASSLVGRASSYNEQFF
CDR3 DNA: TGTGCCAGCAGCTTAGTAGGGCGTGCCAGCTCCTACAATGAGCAGTTCTTC

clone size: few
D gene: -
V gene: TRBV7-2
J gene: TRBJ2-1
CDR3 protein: CASSSHPLSSYNEQFF
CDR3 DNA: TGTGCCAGCAGCTCCCATCCCCTAAGCTCCTACAATGAGCAGTTCTTC

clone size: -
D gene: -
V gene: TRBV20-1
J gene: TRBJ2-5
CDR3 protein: CSATTWEETQYF
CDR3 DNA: TGCAGTGCTACGACGTGGGAAGAGACCCAGTACTTC

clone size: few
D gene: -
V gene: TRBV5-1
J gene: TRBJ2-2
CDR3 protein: CASLGTENTGELFF
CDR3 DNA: TGCGCCAGCTTAGGGACGGAGAACACCGGGGAGCTGTTTTTT

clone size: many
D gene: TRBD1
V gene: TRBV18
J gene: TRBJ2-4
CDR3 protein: CASSVGQGANIQYF
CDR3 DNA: TGTGCCAGCTCAGTGGGACAGGGGGCCAACATTCAGTACTTC

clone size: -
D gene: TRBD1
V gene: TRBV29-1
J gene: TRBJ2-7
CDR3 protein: CSVDRGGGYEQYF
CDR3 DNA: TGCAGCGTGGACAGGGGGGGGGGCTACGAGCAGTACTTC

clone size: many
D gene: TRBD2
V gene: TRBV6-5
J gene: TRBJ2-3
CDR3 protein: CASSFPAGTQYF
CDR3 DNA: TGTGCCAGCAGTTTTCCAGCGGGGACGCAGTATTTT

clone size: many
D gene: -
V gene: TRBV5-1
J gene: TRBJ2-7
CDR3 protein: CASSLEMYGNYEQYF
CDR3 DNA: TGCGCCAGCAGCTTGGAAATGTACGGGAACTACGAGCAGTACTTC

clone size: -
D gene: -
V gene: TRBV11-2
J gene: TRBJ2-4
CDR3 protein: CASSLSLWGARAKNIQYF
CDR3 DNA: TGTGCCAGCAGCTTAAGCTTATGGGGGGCGCGAGCCAAAAACATTCAGTACTTC

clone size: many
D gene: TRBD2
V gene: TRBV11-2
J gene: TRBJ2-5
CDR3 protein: CASSSTLLAGGGETQYF
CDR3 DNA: TGTGCCAGCAGCTCTACACTATTAGCGGGGGGCGGGGAGACCCAGTACTTC

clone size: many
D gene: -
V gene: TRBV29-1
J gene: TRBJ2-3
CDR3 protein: CSVDIPEGRTDTQYF
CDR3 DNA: TGCAGCGTTGATATCCCAGAGGGACGCACAGATACGCAGTATTTT

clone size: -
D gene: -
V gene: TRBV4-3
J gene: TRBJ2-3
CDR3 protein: CASSQAGIGKDTQYF
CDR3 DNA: TGCGCCAGCAGCCAAGCGGGCATCGGGAAAGATACGCAGTATTTT

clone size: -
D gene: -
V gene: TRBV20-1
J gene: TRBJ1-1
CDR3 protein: CSARGDMLAEAFF
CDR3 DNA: TGCAGTGCTAGGGGGGACATGCTAGCTGAAGCTTTCTTT

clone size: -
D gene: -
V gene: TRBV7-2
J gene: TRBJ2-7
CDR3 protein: CASTEQVHRSEQYF
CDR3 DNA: TGTGCCAGCACCGAACAGGTTCATCGGTCCGAGCAGTACTTC

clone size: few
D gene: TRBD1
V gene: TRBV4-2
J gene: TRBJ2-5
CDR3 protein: CASSPLRGQGAETQYF
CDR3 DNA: TGTGCCAGCAGCCCCCTGCGGGGACAGGGGGCAGAGACCCAGTACTTC

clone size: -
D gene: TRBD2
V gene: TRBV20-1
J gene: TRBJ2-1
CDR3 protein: CSAMASGRGYEQFF
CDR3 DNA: TGCAGTGCTATGGCTAGCGGGAGAGGCTATGAGCAGTTCTTC